The 2 T cell receptor beta chains in this list originate from one sample, sequenced in a study of graft-versus-host responses after intestinal transplantation (dated by TCRdb to about 2021). Receptor libraries were prepared by the immunoSEQ multiplex PCR assay. TCRdb provides this immuneACCESS table in a form limited to in-frame rearrangements. Some clones are lacking; in checked studies, under half of them reflect an unresolved V gene, and why the rest are absent is not known. The sample profile shows about 18,000 clones; over 35% of them were found once. The ten largest clones add up to 0.9% of the sample. The time point label corresponds to: cells obtained before transplantation from donor or recipient. Sequences were derived from alloreactive CD4+ T cells from a mixed lymphocyte reaction culture, sampled before intestinal transplant. The cell subset or site label, read with the paper, signifies: CFSE-low proliferating T cells sorted from approximately 6-day pre-transplant mixed lymphocyte reaction (GvH or HvG direction). These receptors were collected from a human patient who received an intestinal transplant.

The CDR3 coding sequence is TGTGCCAGCAGCGCCGACCGATACAATGAGCAGTTCTTC. Residues: CASSADRYNEQFF. The chain couples TRBV6-5 to TRBJ2-1; D call uncertain. V gave up 6 bases and J gave up 4 bases, with 10 bases separating them. The V gene's germline CDR1 is MNHEY and CDR2 SVGAGI. CDR3 length: 13 residues.

The gene calls are TRBV11-2 and TRBJ1-6; D might be TRBD1 (6 bases). This CDR3 has 16 residues. V lost 3 bases, J lost 9 bases, and 18 bases lay in between. Per the germline V gene, CDR1 is SGHAT and CDR2 is FQNNGV. The CDR3: CASSFQPGVSGSPLHF. For the CDR3, the DNA is TGTGCCAGCAGCTTCCAGCCAGGGGTTTCTGGTTCACCCCTCCACTTT.